A selection of T cell receptor beta chains follows, all from one sample in a study of T cells expressing NK-cell markers. TCRdb processed the 5' RACE reads again and assigns one entry to each CDR3 protein, with no DNA. The ten most abundant clones cover roughly 10% of a sample with about 410,000 distinct CDR3 sequences. Specimen: blood T cells: a sorted CD56 or NKG2C T cell subset, CD4+ or CD8+ T cells, or bulk PBMC T cells (not recorded which). These receptor sequences come from a woman in her forties or fifties in good health. Both conserved end residues are part of each CDR3. The order of the fields is V gene, J gene, CDR3 protein.

>TRBV29-1|TRBJ2-1
CSVPREFTNEQFF
>TRBV7-2|TRBJ2-3
CASSSRSPRDADTQYF
>TRBV2|TRBJ2-3
CARAIAGAADTQYF
>TRBV29-1|TRBJ2-5
CSVRRGGNQETQYF
>TRBV3-1|TRBJ2-7
CASSQGGQGAEQYF
>TRBV10-3|TRBJ2-2
CAISSLTGNTGELFF
>TRBV2|TRBJ2-2
CASWSGTSGTGELFF
>TRBV10-2|TRBJ2-5
CATNLVIQETQYF
>TRBV28|TRBJ1-5
CASSLGGQGLNQPQHF
>TRBV5-1|TRBJ2-1
CASSFKLAGEVYNEQFF
>TRBV6-5|TRBJ2-7
CASSYRTSGDEQYF
>TRBV2|TRBJ2-7
CASSGPPFGTQSGYEQYF
>TRBV12-3/TRBV12-4|TRBJ1-4
CASSSQSGANEKLFF
>TRBV27|TRBJ2-2
CASSPAGLAGPTGGELFF
>TRBV7-8|TRBJ2-1
CASSSIKGGEQFF
>TRBV6-5|TRBJ2-2
CASKETGGEGGELFF
>TRBV19|TRBJ2-5
CASSSGQAKETQYF
>TRBV10-3|TRBJ2-3
CAISPDSRGPDTQYF
>TRBV3-1|TRBJ2-5
CASSQEIRGRGTQYF
>TRBV7-6|TRBJ2-2
CASSWDGSDRDTGELFF
>TRBV25-1|TRBJ1-6
CASSRNSYNSPLHF
>TRBV12-5|TRBJ2-2
CASGHNRVNTGELFF
>TRBV2|TRBJ1-1
CASSDRISLAFF
>TRBV7-9|TRBJ2-3
CASSRGRFGSRFGSDTQYF
>TRBV29-1|TRBJ2-5
CSAGQRQETQYF
>TRBV11-2|TRBJ2-4
CASSFRRENIQYF
>TRBV12-3/TRBV12-4|TRBJ2-7
CASGGGIYEQYF
>TRBV3-1|TRBJ2-2
CASSQDHSDTGELFF
>TRBV12-3/TRBV12-4|TRBJ2-7
CASSLVDRLPLGEQYF
>TRBV9|TRBJ1-1
CASSAGTGKVTEAFF
>TRBV12-3/TRBV12-4|TRBJ1-2
CASSLGGYNYGYTF
>TRBV12-3/TRBV12-4|TRBJ2-5
CASSPLGQGQETQYF
>TRBV7-9|TRBJ2-1
CASTLTSGRDNEQFF
>TRBV7-9|TRBJ2-7
CASSARTGTEAYEQYF
>TRBV11-2|TRBJ2-6
CASSLGRALSGANVLTF
>TRBV12-3/TRBV12-4|TRBJ2-1
CASRTSRNEQFF
>TRBV6-1|TRBJ2-3
CASSVGDRGLADTQYF
>TRBV20-1|TRBJ2-5
CSARVRTDRETQYF
>TRBV20-1|TRBJ1-5
CSASSGGARNQPQHF
>TRBV5-1|TRBJ1-2
CASTGGDYGYTF
>TRBV9|TRBJ2-3
CASSVGPGGRADTQYF
>TRBV5-1|TRBJ2-5
CASSFRGARVSNQETQYF
>TRBV5-5|TRBJ2-1
CASKAGVGPNEQFF
>TRBV10-3|TRBJ2-1
CALRLASTNEQFF
>TRBV4-1|TRBJ2-2
CASSQEGWSGRRTGELFF
>TRBV6-1|TRBJ2-2
CASSEMEQRTGELFF
>TRBV4-2|TRBJ2-1
CASSQDERGTSGRRYEQFF
>TRBV29-1|TRBJ2-7
CSVEGTSRNEQYF
>TRBV6-4|TRBJ2-1
CASSERPGGNEQFF
>TRBV12-3/TRBV12-4|TRBJ1-1
CASTLGHLNTEAFF
>TRBV12-3/TRBV12-4|TRBJ1-2
CASREGQENYGYTF
>TRBV27|TRBJ2-2
CASSISNTGELFF
>TRBV4-1|TRBJ2-1
CASDPGTNEQFF
>TRBV5-1|TRBJ2-2
CASSLVGSYANTGELFF